These T cell receptor beta chains were read from a single sample in a study of T cells in Graves' hyperthyroidism and ophthalmopathy. TCRdb itself ran the multiplex PCR reads through MiXCR, one entry per CDR3 protein. The data hold about 610,000 distinct CDR3 sequences, with about 15% observed a single time. Sequencing was carried out using blood. The receptors originated from a woman between 40 and 50 years old with Graves' ophthalmopathy. The CDR3 runs from the conserved cysteine through the conserved F or W. Where a row states a size, it is once, few, many or the class of an expanded clone; other rows omit it.

v_call,j_call,clone_size,cdr3_aa
TRBV20-1,TRBJ1-2,many,CSAREYGYTF
TRBV12-3/TRBV12-4,TRBJ1-1,many,CASSLAGRREAFF
TRBV13,TRBJ2-5,.,CASSFRLAGDETQYF
TRBV25-1,TRBJ2-7,many,CASSDEWDRGPEQYF
TRBV6-2/TRBV6-3,TRBJ2-2,many,CASTTGENTGELFF
TRBV11-2,TRBJ2-5,many,CASSLPGSEETQYF
TRBV2,TRBJ2-1,many,CASSEYRDNEQFF
TRBV5-1,TRBJ2-2,.,CASSTLMDRGGTGELFF
TRBV20-1,TRBJ2-5,many,CSARDPWTGVETQYF
TRBV30,TRBJ2-7,few,CAWRRNSPPYEQYF
TRBV12-3/TRBV12-4,TRBJ2-2,many,CASEWGGVRNTGELFF
TRBV18,TRBJ2-5,few,CASSPGSLQETQYF
TRBV30,TRBJ1-5,many,CAWSYSDNQPQHF
TRBV30,TRBJ2-5,many,CAALGWETQYF
TRBV6-5,TRBJ2-7,many,CASSYRTTYEQYF
TRBV9,TRBJ2-7,many,CASSVGAEREYEQYF
TRBV29-1,TRBJ2-5,many,CSVDGQVGETQYF
TRBV12-3/TRBV12-4,TRBJ1-5,many,CASSLASLGALYSNQPQHF
TRBV20-1,TRBJ1-2,many,CSARDARHPFYYGYTF
TRBV20-1,TRBJ2-2,many,CSARRSGTSNTGELFF
TRBV28,TRBJ2-7,many,CASLGSGLGGYEQYF
TRBV6-5,TRBJ2-7,few,CASNDEWATEYF
TRBV6-1,TRBJ1-5,many,CASSESEAGVQPQHF